The 5 T cell receptor beta chains reported below all come from one sample, sequenced in a study of long-term antiretroviral therapy in people with HIV. Running of the v3.0 immunoSEQ assay took place at survey level. Only in-frame clones appear in the TCRdb table, and some are missing; sequencing was by immunoSEQ multiplex PCR. The sample lists more than 20,000 clones, roughly 83% occurring once. The material was unsorted PBMCs, obtained 1.2 years after starting antiretroviral therapy. The source of these receptors is a woman between 40 and 50 years old with HIV.

This chain connects TRBV6-5 to TRBJ1-2, with D possibly being TRBD1 (5 bases). Trimming shortened V by 2 bases and J by 5 bases, and 9 bases separated the two germline ends. CDR3 length equals 13 residues. CDR1 and CDR2 (germline): MNHEY, SVGAGI. The CDR3 coding sequence is TGTGCCAGCAGTTACGCCGGGACGTATGGCTACACCTTC. Protein sequence: CASSYAGTYGYTF.

The chain links TRBV11-3 to TRBJ2-3, with D unresolved. Per germline, CDR1 SGHNT and CDR2 YENEEA. Trimming removed 4 bases at V and 6 bases at J, with 11 bases between. The CDR3 has 13 amino acids. In DNA, the CDR3 is TGTGCCAGCAGCTGGGGAAATTCGGATACGCAGTATTTT. It yields the protein CASSWGNSDTQYF.

The gene calls are TRBV18 and TRBJ2-2, with unresolved D. Germline V CDR1 and CDR2: KGHSH, LQKENI. Trimming pared 3 bases from V and 0 bases from J, leaving 11 bases between. The CDR3 covers 16 residues. The CDR3 is CASSPSVAANTGELFF. For the CDR3, the DNA is TGTGCCAGCTCACCCTCCGTGGCAGCGAACACCGGGGAGCTGTTTTTT.

This clone was seen once. The chain is built from TRBV6-5 and TRBJ2-3, with D possibly matching TRBD2 (5 bases). In germline, CDR1 is MNHEY, CDR2 SVGAGI. This CDR3 spans 13 amino acids. CDR3 in DNA: TGTGTCGGCCCGGGGTCTCTCCGTTGTACGCAGTATTTT. It specifies CVGPGSLRCTQYF.

The chain carries TRBV7-2 and TRBJ1-5; the D is unclear. This CDR3 is built from 15 residues. The ends were cut back, 1 base at V and 6 bases at J, with 13 bases in the middle. Germline-derived CDR1 and CDR2 are SGHTA and FQGNSA. The CDR3 region is CASSLGFPSSQPQHF. The CDR3 region has the DNA TGTGCCAGCAGCTTAGGGTTCCCATCCTCTCAGCCCCAGCATTTT.